One and the same sample provided the 11 T cell receptor beta chains below, sequenced in a study of technical replicates of blood from a handful of donors. Libraries were prepared by immunoSEQ multiplex PCR; TCRdb keeps only in-frame clonotypes and omits some of them. The sample has around 60,000 clones, nearly 95% seen once. The sequenced material came from PBMCs. The receptors originated from a human donor in good health. Some clones in this sample may be carry-over from other donors' samples.

This chain joins TRBV4-2 and TRBJ2-1; D is unresolved. The germline V gene encodes CDR1 LGHNA and CDR2 YNFKEQ. The CDR3 consists of 15 residues. V dropped 0 bases and J dropped 5 bases, with 11 bases sitting between them. CDR3 residues: CASSQEKRQNNEQFF. The CDR3 nucleotides are TGTGCCAGCAGCCAAGAGAAGCGTCAAAACAATGAGCAGTTCTTC.

The chain is built from TRBV9 and TRBJ2-1; 10 bases are a match to TRBD2. Germline CDR1 and CDR2: SGDLS and YYNGEE. With V trimmed by 0 bases and J by 4 bases, 4 bases remained unmatched. The CDR3 totals 16 residues. The CDR3 spells CASSVGPAGGYNEQFF. In DNA, the CDR3 is TGTGCCAGCAGCGTAGGTCCAGCGGGAGGGTACAATGAGCAGTTCTTC.

This clone was seen only once. The chain carries TRBV5-1 and TRBJ2-5, with D uncertain. The CDR3 runs 12 residues. Trimming took off 4 bases at V and 5 bases at J, with 9 bases between the two ends. Germline-derived CDR1 and CDR2 are SGHRS and YFSETQ. The CDR3 DNA sequence: TGCGCCAGCAGCAGCCTCTTGGAGACCCAGTACTTC. This sequence encodes CASSSLLETQYF.

The chain is built from TRBV6-5 and TRBJ1-5; TRBD1 matches 7 bases. The CDR3 spans 15 residues. Germline V gene lookup returns CDR1 MNHEY and CDR2 SVGAGI. V trimming: 10 bases; J trimming: 1 base; junction bases outside the gene matches: 10. The CDR3 nucleotides are TGTGCCACCCAGGGGGAGTCGGGAAGCAATCAGCCCCAGCATTTT. Its protein product is CATQGESGSNQPQHF.

V usage is TRBV6-4 and J usage is TRBJ2-3; TRBD2 aligns across 10 bases. The germline V gene has CDR1 MRHNA and CDR2 SNTAGT. V shed 6 bases, J shed 5 bases, and the junction held 5 bases outside the gene matches. This CDR3 spans 14 amino acids. The CDR3 loop reads CASSLAGAKDTQYF. The CDR3, as DNA: TGTGCCAGCAGCCTAGCGGGAGCGAAAGATACGCAGTATTTT.

The V and J genes are TRBV6-5 and TRBJ2-7, with D tentatively TRBD1 (6 bases). The CDR3 length is 14 residues. Between the trimmed V and J ends, which lost 6 bases and 1 base, there was a span of 13 bases. CDR1 and CDR2 (germline): MNHEY, SVGAGI. This CDR3 reads CASRDTGRSYEQYF. The CDR3 DNA sequence: TGTGCCAGCAGGGATACAGGGCGGTCCTACGAGCAGTACTTC.

V and J are TRBV30 and TRBJ2-5; the match to TRBD1 covers 7 bases. Germline V gene lookup returns CDR1 GTSNPN and CDR2 SVGIG (reference sequence). The V and J ends lost 4 bases and 1 base, in that order; junction bases with no gene match: 6. CDR3 length: 14 residues. Written as DNA, the CDR3 is TGTGCCTGGACCACCGGACAGGCCCAAGAGACCCAGTACTTC. Amino acids: CAWTTGQAQETQYF. Drawing the rest from reference TRBV30 and TRBJ2-5, the complete variable domain is SQTIHQWPATLVQPVGSPLSLECTVEGTSNPNLYWYRQAAGRGLQLLFYSVGIGQISSEVPQNLSASRPQDRQFILSSKKLLLSDSGFYLCAWTTGQAQETQYFGPGTRLLVL.

V is TRBV9 and J is TRBJ2-2; maybe TRBD1 (6 bases). The CDR3 length is 15 residues. Germline values: CDR1 SGDLS, CDR2 YYNGEE. Trimming took 1 base from V and 4 from J, leaving 11 bases between them. The CDR3 spells CASSVQEQGTGELFF. The CDR3 DNA reads TGTGCCAGCAGCGTACAAGAACAGGGCACCGGGGAGCTGTTTTTT.

This rearrangement joins TRBV5-4 to TRBJ1-1; D is possibly TRBD1 (5 bases). The CDR3 sequence is 14 residues long. The germline CDR1 and CDR2 sequences are SGHNT and YYREEE (reference sequence). Between the trimmed V and J ends, which lost 0 bases and 0 bases, there was a span of 6 bases. This chain's CDR3 is CASSLGGLNTEAFF. Here the CDR3 DNA reads TGTGCCAGCAGCTTGGGGGGCCTGAACACTGAAGCTTTCTTT.

The rearrangement links TRBV4-2 to TRBJ1-4, with TRBD1 identical over 7 bases. The CDR3 sequence is 16 residues long. CDR1 and CDR2 (germline): LGHNA, YNFKEQ. J was trimmed by 8 bases and V by 0 bases; bases with no gene match: 9. The CDR3 is CASSQDMAGGWEKLFF. In DNA form, the CDR3 reads TGTGCCAGCAGCCAAGATATGGCAGGGGGTTGGGAAAAACTGTTTTTT.

The chain recombines TRBV7-2 with TRBJ2-1, with D tentatively TRBD1 (5 bases). V was cut by 3 bases and J by 0 bases, with 9 bases left in between. CDR1 is SGHTA, CDR2 FQGNSA, per germline. The CDR3 has 15 residues. Written as DNA, the CDR3 is TGTGCCAGCAGCTTCGGCAGGGACTCCTACAATGAGCAGTTCTTC. This gives the protein CASSFGRDSYNEQFF.